What follows are 9 T cell receptor beta chains derived from one specimen sequenced in a study of T cell responses to AZD1222 COVID-19 vaccine. Profiled with immunoSEQ multiplex PCR; TCRdb holds only in-frame clones, not every one. Among some 120,000 clones listed, around 80% were seen once. Specimen: peripheral blood, collected 28 days after the second AZD1222 dose. The receptor set was obtained from an adult who received the AZD1222 COVID-19 vaccine.

This chain links TRBV28 with TRBJ2-4; TRBD2 aligns across 9 bases. The length of the CDR3 is 15 residues. Germline CDR1 MDHEN, CDR2 SYDVKM. J gave up 6 bases and V 5 bases, and 8 bases lay outside the gene matches. The CDR3 region has the DNA TGTGCCAGCAGTCCCGGGACTAGCTTTGGAAACATTCAGTACTTC. It yields the protein CASSPGTSFGNIQYF. Combining the CDR3 with reference TRBV28 and TRBJ2-4 gives the whole variable domain DVKVTQSSRYLVKRTGEKVFLECVQDMDHENMFWYRQDPGLGLRLIYFSYDVKMKEKGDIPEGYSVSREKKERFSLILESASTNQTSMYLCASSPGTSFGNIQYFGAGTRLSVL.

The chain has TRBV2 and TRBJ1-1; possibly TRBD1 for D (6 bases). Germline V lookup: CDR1 SNHLY, CDR2 FYNNEI. The CDR3 runs 17 residues. Trimming removed 4 bases from V and 3 bases from J, with 21 bases in between. In nucleotides, the CDR3 is TGTGCCAGCAGTGTTTCGAGGAGGGGGGGCGTGGACACTGAAGCTTTCTTT. Its translation: CASSVSRRGGVDTEAFF.

This clone was recorded only once. This chain links TRBV6-2 or TRBV6-3 with TRBJ2-1, with D perhaps TRBD2 (5 bases). This CDR3 region has 15 residues. The V end lost 0 bases, the J end lost 14 bases, and 20 bases lay between the germline ends. CDR1 and CDR2 from the germline V gene are MNHEY and SVGEGT. The CDR3 DNA follows: TGTGCCAGCAGTTACTCGATACGTGAGGGCAGTCTTAAGTTCTTC. This encodes CASSYSIREGSLKFF.

This sequence joins TRBV6-5 and TRBJ2-7; D not certain. Trimming pared 4 bases from V and 3 bases from J, leaving 4 bases between. This CDR3 is built from 11 residues. Germline V gives CDR1 MNHEY, CDR2 SVGAGI. The CDR3 DNA reads as TGTGCCAGCAGTTCATTCTACGAGCAGTACTTC. Translating gives CASSSFYEQYF.

This clone was observed a handful of times. The chain couples TRBV11-1 to TRBJ2-7; D may be TRBD2 (6 bases). Trimming shortened V by 4 bases and J by 5 bases, and 15 bases separated the two germline ends. Germline values: CDR1 SGHAT, CDR2 FQDESV (reference sequence). This CDR3 spans 14 amino acids. The CDR3 loop reads CASSSAAGFHEQYF. The CDR3 DNA is TGTGCCAGCAGCTCCGCGGCGGGGTTCCACGAGCAGTACTTC.

This chain connects TRBV9 to TRBJ2-7; 10 positions match TRBD1. Germline assignment: CDR1 SGDLS and CDR2 YYNGEE. This CDR3 has 18 amino acids. V lost 0 bases to trimming and J lost 2 bases; unmatched junction nucleotides: 11. CDR3 sequence (DNA): TGTGCCAGCAGCGTAGCGTTGGGCGGGACAGGGGTGACCTACGAGCAGTACTTC. It codes for CASSVALGGTGVTYEQYF.

The chain uses TRBV5-1 and TRBJ1-5; D possibly corresponds to TRBD1 (5 bases). V was shortened by 0 bases and J by 4 bases, with 11 bases between the two germline ends. The length of the CDR3 is 15 residues. Germline CDR1 is SGHRS and CDR2 is YFSETQ. CDR3 sequence: CASSLEGVENQPQHF. DNA for the CDR3: TGCGCCAGCAGCTTGGAAGGGGTAGAGAATCAGCCCCAGCATTTT.

The V gene is TRBV30, the J gene TRBJ1-4; weak D call: TRBD1 (6 bases). V lost 4 bases to trimming and J lost 9 bases, with 15 bases between them. The germline gives CDR1 GTSNPN, CDR2 SVGIG (reference sequence). The CDR3 is 13 residues long. The CDR3 loop is CAWNTGTSKKLFF. In DNA form, the CDR3 reads TGTGCCTGGAACACAGGGACGAGTAAAAAACTGTTTTTT.

CDR3 DNA sequence: TGTGCCAGCCGCCGAAGCAGGGGTAACACCGGGGAGCTGTTTTTT. This translates into CASRRSRGNTGELFF. The gene calls are TRBV2 and TRBJ2-2, with a possible D match to TRBD1 (6 bases). The V end was cut by 8 bases, the J end by 2 bases, with 15 bases between. The CDR3 has 15 residues. Germline lookup yields CDR1 SNHLY and CDR2 FYNNEI.